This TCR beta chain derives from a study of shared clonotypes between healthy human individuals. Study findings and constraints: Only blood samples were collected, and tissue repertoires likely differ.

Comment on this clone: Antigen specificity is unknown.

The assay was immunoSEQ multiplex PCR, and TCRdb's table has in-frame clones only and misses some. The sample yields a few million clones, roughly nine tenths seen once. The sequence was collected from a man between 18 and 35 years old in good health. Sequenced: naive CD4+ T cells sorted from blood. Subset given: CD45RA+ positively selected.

The CDR3 nucleotides are TGTGCCAGTCAGAGGGGGGATAGCAATCAGCCCCAGCATTTT. This codes for CASQRGDSNQPQHF. The chain has TRBV2 and TRBJ1-5, with a tentative D call TRBD1 (6 bases). V gave up 9 bases and J gave up 0 bases, with 12 bases separating them. The V gene's germline CDR1 is SNHLY and CDR2 FYNNEI. CDR3 length equals 14 residues. The complete variable domain, with remaining parts taken from reference TRBV2 and TRBJ1-5, reads EPEVTQTPSHQVTQMGQEVILRCVPISNHLYFYWYRQILGQKVEFLVSFYNNEISEKSEIFDDQFSVERPDGSNFTLKIRSTKLEDSAMYFCASQRGDSNQPQHFGDGTRLSIL.